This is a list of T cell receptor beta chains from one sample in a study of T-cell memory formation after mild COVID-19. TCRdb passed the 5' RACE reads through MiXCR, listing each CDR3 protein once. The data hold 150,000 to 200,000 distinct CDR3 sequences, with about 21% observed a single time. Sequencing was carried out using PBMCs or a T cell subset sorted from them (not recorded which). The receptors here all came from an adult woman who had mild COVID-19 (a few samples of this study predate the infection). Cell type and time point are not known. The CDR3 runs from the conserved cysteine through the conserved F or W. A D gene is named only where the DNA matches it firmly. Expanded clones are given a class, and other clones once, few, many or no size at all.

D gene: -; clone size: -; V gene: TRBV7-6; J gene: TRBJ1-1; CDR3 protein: CASSLEVGALAFF; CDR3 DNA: TGTGCCAGCAGCTTAGAAGTGGGAGCCTTGGCTTTCTTT
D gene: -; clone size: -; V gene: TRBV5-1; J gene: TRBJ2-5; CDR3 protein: CASRSSGETQYF; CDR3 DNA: TGCGCCAGCAGGTCCTCAGGGGAGACCCAGTACTTC
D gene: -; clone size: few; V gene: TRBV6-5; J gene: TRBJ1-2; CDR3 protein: CASSGEDWGRLNGYTF; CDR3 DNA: TGTGCCAGCAGTGGGGAAGATTGGGGGCGCCTTAACGGCTACACCTTC
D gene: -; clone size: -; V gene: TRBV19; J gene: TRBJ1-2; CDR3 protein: CASSIAGYGYTF; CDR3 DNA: TGTGCCAGTAGTATAGCCGGGTATGGCTACACCTTC
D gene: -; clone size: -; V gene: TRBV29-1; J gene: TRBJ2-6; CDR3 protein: CSVEEILRGSGANVLTF; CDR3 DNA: TGCAGCGTTGAAGAAATATTGAGGGGGTCTGGGGCCAACGTCCTGACTTTC
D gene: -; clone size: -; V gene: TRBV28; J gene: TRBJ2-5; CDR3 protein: CASSPPGGTQYF; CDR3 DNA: TGTGCCAGCAGTCCCCCCGGGGGAACCCAGTACTTC
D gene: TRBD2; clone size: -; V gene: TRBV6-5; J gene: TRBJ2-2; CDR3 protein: CASSLAGGYTGELFF; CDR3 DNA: TGTGCCAGCAGTCTAGCGGGGGGTTACACCGGGGAGCTGTTTTTT
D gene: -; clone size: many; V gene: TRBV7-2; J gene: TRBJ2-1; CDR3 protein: CASQAASPLSEQFF; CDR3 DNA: TGTGCCAGCCAGGCGGCTAGCCCCCTTTCGGAGCAGTTCTTC
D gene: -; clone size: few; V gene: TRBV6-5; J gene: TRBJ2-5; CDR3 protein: CASGGDQETQYF; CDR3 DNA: TGTGCCAGCGGTGGAGACCAAGAGACCCAGTACTTC
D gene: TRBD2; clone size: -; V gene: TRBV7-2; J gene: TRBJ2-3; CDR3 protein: CASSLASVLASGIPDTQYF; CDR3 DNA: TGTGCCAGCAGCTTAGCTTCGGTTCTGGCTAGCGGGATCCCAGATACGCAGTATTTT
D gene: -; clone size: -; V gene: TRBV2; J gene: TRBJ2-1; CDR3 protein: CASSVHPGQSSMRQFF; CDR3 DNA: TGTGCCAGCAGTGTTCACCCGGGACAAAGCTCAATGAGGCAGTTCTTC
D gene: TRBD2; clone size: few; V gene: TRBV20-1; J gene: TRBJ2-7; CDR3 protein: CSAGTSGRAYEQYF; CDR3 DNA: TGCAGTGCTGGGACTAGCGGGAGGGCCTACGAGCAGTACTTC
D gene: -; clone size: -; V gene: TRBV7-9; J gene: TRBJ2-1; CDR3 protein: CASSSRTHSYNEQFF; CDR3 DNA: TGTGCCAGCAGCTCAAGAACCCACTCCTACAATGAGCAGTTCTTC
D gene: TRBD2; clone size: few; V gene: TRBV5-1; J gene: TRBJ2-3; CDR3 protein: CASTPLAGAFTDTQYF; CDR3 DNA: TGCGCCAGCACCCCTCTAGCGGGAGCGTTCACAGATACGCAGTATTTT
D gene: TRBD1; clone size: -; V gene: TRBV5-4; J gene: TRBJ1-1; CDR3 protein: CASSLIPGGRTEAFF; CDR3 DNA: TGTGCCAGCAGCTTGATTCCAGGGGGGCGCACTGAAGCTTTCTTT
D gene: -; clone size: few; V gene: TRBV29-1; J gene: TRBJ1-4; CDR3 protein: CSVEENKSEKSF; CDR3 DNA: TGCAGCGTTGAAGAAAACAAGTCGGAGAAGTCCTTT
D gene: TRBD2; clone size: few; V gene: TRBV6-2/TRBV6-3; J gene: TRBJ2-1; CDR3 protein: CASSYGTSGSRREQFF; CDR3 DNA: TGTGCCAGCAGTTACGGGACTAGCGGGAGTCGTCGGGAGCAGTTCTTC
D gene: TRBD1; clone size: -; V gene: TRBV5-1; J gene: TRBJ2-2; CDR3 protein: CASSPDRAPGELFF; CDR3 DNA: TGCGCCAGCAGCCCGGACAGGGCTCCCGGGGAGCTGTTTTTT
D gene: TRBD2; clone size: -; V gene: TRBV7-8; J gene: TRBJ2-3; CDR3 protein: CASSSRSGGAADTQYF; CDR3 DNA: TGTGCCAGCAGCTCCAGGAGCGGGGGGGCCGCAGATACGCAGTATTTT
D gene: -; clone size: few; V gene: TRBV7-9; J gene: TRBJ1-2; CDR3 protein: CASSLPVNYGYTF; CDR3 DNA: TGTGCCAGCAGCTTACCCGTGAACTATGGCTACACCTTC
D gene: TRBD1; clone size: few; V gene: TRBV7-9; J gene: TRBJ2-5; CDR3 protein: CASSQQGFQETQYF; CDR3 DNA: TGTGCCAGCAGCCAACAGGGGTTCCAAGAGACCCAGTACTTC
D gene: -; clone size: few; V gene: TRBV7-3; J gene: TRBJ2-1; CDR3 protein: CASSIGQEQFF; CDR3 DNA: TGTGCCAGCAGCATTGGGCAGGAGCAGTTCTTC
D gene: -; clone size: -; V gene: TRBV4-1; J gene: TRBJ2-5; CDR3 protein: CASSPEGAGETQYF; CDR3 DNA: TGCGCCAGCAGCCCGGAAGGGGCGGGGGAGACCCAGTACTTC
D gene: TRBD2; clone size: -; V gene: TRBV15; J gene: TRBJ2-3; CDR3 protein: CATSRLMASGASDTQYF; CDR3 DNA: TGTGCCACCAGCAGACTGATGGCTAGCGGGGCATCAGATACGCAGTATTTT
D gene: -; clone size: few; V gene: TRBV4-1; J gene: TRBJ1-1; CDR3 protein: CASSLRGIEAFF; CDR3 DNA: TGCGCCAGCAGCCTTAGAGGGATTGAAGCTTTCTTT
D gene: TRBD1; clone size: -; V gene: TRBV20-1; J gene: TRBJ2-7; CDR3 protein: CSARDGTGGTYEQYF; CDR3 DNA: TGCAGTGCTAGAGATGGGACAGGGGGGACCTACGAGCAGTACTTC
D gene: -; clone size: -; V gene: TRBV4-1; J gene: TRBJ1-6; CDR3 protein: CASSQDVAGGNSPLHF; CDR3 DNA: TGCGCCAGCAGCCAAGATGTAGCAGGCGGGAATTCACCCCTCCACTTT
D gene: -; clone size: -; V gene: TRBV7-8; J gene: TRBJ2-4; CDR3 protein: CASSLDLAKNIQYF; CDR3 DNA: TGTGCCAGCAGCCTAGACTTAGCCAAAAACATTCAGTACTTC
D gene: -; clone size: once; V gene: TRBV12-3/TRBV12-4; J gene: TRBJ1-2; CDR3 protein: CASSLGQGRDNYGYTF; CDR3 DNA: TGTGCCAGCAGTTTAGGGCAGGGGAGGGATAACTATGGCTACACCTTC
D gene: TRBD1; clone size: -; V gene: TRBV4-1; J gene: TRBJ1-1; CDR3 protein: CASSQLGQGKANTEAFF; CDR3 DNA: TGCGCCAGCAGCCAACTGGGACAGGGAAAGGCGAACACTGAAGCTTTCTTT
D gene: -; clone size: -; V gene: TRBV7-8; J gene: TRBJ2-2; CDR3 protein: CAIGDDGELFF; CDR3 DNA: TGTGCCATCGGGGACGACGGGGAGCTGTTTTTT
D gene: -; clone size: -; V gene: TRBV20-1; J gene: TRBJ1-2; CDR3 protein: CSARDVGSGYGYTF; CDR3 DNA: TGCAGTGCTAGAGATGTCGGTTCTGGCTATGGCTACACCTTC
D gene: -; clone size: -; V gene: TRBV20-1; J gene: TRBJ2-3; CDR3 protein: CSARPYSGFLSSDTQYF; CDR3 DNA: TGCAGTGCTAGACCTTACTCAGGGTTTCTTTCATCAGATACGCAGTATTTT
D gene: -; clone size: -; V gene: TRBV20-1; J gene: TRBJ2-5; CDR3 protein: CSAQQTETQYF; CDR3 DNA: TGCAGTGCCCAACAGACCGAGACCCAGTACTTC
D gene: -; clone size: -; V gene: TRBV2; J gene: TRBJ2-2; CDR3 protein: CAMSTDTGELFF; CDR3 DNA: TGTGCCATGTCGACAGACACCGGGGAGCTGTTTTTT
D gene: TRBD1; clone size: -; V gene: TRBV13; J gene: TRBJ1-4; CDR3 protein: CASSMDRRGEKLFF; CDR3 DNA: TGTGCCAGCAGTATGGACAGGAGGGGGGAAAAACTGTTTTTT
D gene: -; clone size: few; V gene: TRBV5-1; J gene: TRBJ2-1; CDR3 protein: CASSDPGEVQDEQFF; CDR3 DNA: TGCGCCAGCAGTGATCCCGGAGAAGTTCAGGATGAGCAGTTCTTC
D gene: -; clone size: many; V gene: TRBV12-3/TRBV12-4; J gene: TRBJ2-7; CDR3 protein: CASSLDPFYEQYF; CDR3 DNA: TGTGCCAGCAGTTTAGACCCGTTCTACGAGCAGTACTTC
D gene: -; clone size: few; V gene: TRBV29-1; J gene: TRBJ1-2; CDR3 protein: CSVEGQGTSYGYTF; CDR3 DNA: TGCAGCGTTGAAGGCCAGGGCACCTCCTATGGCTACACCTTC
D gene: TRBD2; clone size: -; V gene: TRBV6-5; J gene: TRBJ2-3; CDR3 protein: CASSSSNGAGLAGPADTQYF; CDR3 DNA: TGTGCCAGCAGCTCCTCAAACGGCGCGGGACTAGCGGGGCCCGCAGATACGCAGTATTTT
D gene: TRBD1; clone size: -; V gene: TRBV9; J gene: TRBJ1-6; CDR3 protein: CASSGLTGGDSPLHF; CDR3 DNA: TGTGCCAGCAGCGGGCTGACAGGGGGGGATTCACCCCTCCACTTT
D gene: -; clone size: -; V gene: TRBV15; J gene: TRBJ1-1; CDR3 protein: CATSRVRGEAFF; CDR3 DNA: TGTGCCACCAGCAGAGTAAGGGGGGAAGCTTTCTTT
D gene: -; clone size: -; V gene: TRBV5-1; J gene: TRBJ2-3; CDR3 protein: CASSLVRKDTQYF; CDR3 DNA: TGCGCCAGCAGCTTGGTTAGGAAAGATACGCAGTATTTT
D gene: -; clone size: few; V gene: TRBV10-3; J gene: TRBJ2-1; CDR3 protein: CAISEAGGDEQFF; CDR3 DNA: TGTGCCATCAGTGAGGCAGGGGGGGATGAGCAGTTCTTC
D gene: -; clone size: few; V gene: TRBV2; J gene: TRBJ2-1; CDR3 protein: CASRALGSPEQFF; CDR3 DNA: TGTGCCAGCAGAGCCCTCGGGAGTCCTGAGCAGTTCTTC
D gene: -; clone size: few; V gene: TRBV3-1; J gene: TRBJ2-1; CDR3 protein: CASSQGLGGLNEQFF; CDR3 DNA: TGTGCCAGCAGCCAAGGACTAGGAGGGCTCAATGAGCAGTTCTTC
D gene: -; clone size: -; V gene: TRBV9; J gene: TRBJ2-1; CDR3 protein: CASSASGTALNEQFF; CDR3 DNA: TGTGCCAGCAGCGCGTCCGGGACTGCCCTCAATGAGCAGTTCTTC